The rows below give T cell receptor beta chains drawn from one sample of a study of Graves' ophthalmopathy and Graves' hyperthyroidism. TCRdb fed the multiplex PCR reads into MiXCR, producing one record per CDR3 protein. The sample includes 450,000 to 600,000 distinct CDR3 sequences, roughly 39% of them seen just once. Sequencing input: peripheral blood or thyroid tissue (not recorded which). The receptors stem from an adult man with Graves' hyperthyroidism. CDR3s include the opening cysteine and the closing phenylalanine or tryptophan. D genes are given only for firm matches. Clone size appears in some rows only: once, few, many, or a class for an expanded clone.

d_call: NA
v_call: TRBV29-1
j_call: TRBJ2-7
clone_size: NA
cdr3_nt: TGCAGCGTCGGGACAGTCGGGAGCTCCTACGAGCAGTACTTC
cdr3_aa: CSVGTVGSSYEQYF

d_call: NA
v_call: TRBV29-1
j_call: TRBJ2-2
clone_size: many
cdr3_nt: TGCAGCATACGGGGGCTCAACACCGGGGAGCTGTTTTTT
cdr3_aa: CSIRGLNTGELFF

d_call: NA
v_call: TRBV7-3
j_call: TRBJ2-7
clone_size: NA
cdr3_nt: TGTGCCAGCAGCTATACAGGGGGGGGGGCCTGCGAGCAGTACTTC
cdr3_aa: CASSYTGGGACEQYF

d_call: TRBD1
v_call: TRBV5-5
j_call: TRBJ2-7
clone_size: NA
cdr3_nt: TGTGCCAGCAGTAGGGGGGACAGGGGAGTTAAACACGAGCAGTACTTC
cdr3_aa: CASSRGDRGVKHEQYF

d_call: NA
v_call: TRBV10-3
j_call: TRBJ1-2
clone_size: once
cdr3_nt: TGTGCCATCAGTGAGACCGCGACAGCAAACACCTTC
cdr3_aa: CAISETATANTF

d_call: NA
v_call: TRBV5-6
j_call: TRBJ1-4
clone_size: NA
cdr3_nt: TGTGCCAGCAGCTGGGATCGGGCTCAATTATGGGGTCAGGGGGAAAAACTGTTTTTT
cdr3_aa: CASSWDRAQLWGQGEKLFF

d_call: NA
v_call: TRBV3-1
j_call: TRBJ1-2
clone_size: many
cdr3_nt: TGTGCCAGCAGCCAAGAGGCTGGTTATGGCTACACCTTC
cdr3_aa: CASSQEAGYGYTF

d_call: NA
v_call: TRBV7-9
j_call: TRBJ1-2
clone_size: NA
cdr3_nt: TGTGCCAGCAGCTCCCTCGGGGATGGGAATGAGGTACTGCTCCCGGGGGACGGCTACACCTTC
cdr3_aa: CASSSLGDGNEVLLPGDGYTF

d_call: TRBD2
v_call: TRBV7-2
j_call: TRBJ2-7
clone_size: many
cdr3_nt: TGTGCCAGCAGCTTAGTAGCGGGGAATTACGAGCAGTACTTC
cdr3_aa: CASSLVAGNYEQYF

d_call: NA
v_call: TRBV2
j_call: TRBJ2-2
clone_size: NA
cdr3_nt: TGTGCCAGCAGTCTCGACTACACCGGGGAGCTGTTTTTT
cdr3_aa: CASSLDYTGELFF

d_call: NA
v_call: TRBV6-1
j_call: TRBJ1-1
clone_size: few
cdr3_nt: TGTGCCAGCGGGGGACGACAGAACACTGAAGCTTTCTTT
cdr3_aa: CASGGRQNTEAFF

d_call: NA
v_call: TRBV12-3/TRBV12-4
j_call: TRBJ2-5
clone_size: many
cdr3_nt: TGTGCCAGCAGTTTTGGGCGGGGATCTGAGACCCAGTACTTC
cdr3_aa: CASSFGRGSETQYF

d_call: TRBD1
v_call: TRBV2
j_call: TRBJ2-5
clone_size: few
cdr3_nt: TGTGCCAGCTCCCAGGACAGGGGATACCAAGAGACCCAGTACTTC
cdr3_aa: CASSQDRGYQETQYF

d_call: TRBD2
v_call: TRBV24-1
j_call: TRBJ2-1
clone_size: once
cdr3_nt: TGTGCCACCAGTGGGCCTAGCGGGAGGTTGTCCTTCCATGAGCAGTTCTTC
cdr3_aa: CATSGPSGRLSFHEQFF

d_call: NA
v_call: TRBV7-9
j_call: TRBJ2-2
clone_size: many
cdr3_nt: TGTGCCAGCAGCTTTGAGGCCGGGGAGCTGTTTTTT
cdr3_aa: CASSFEAGELFF

d_call: NA
v_call: TRBV11-3
j_call: TRBJ1-1
clone_size: many
cdr3_nt: TGTGCCAGCAGCTTAGGGCCCTCGCTGAACACTGAAGCTTTCTTT
cdr3_aa: CASSLGPSLNTEAFF